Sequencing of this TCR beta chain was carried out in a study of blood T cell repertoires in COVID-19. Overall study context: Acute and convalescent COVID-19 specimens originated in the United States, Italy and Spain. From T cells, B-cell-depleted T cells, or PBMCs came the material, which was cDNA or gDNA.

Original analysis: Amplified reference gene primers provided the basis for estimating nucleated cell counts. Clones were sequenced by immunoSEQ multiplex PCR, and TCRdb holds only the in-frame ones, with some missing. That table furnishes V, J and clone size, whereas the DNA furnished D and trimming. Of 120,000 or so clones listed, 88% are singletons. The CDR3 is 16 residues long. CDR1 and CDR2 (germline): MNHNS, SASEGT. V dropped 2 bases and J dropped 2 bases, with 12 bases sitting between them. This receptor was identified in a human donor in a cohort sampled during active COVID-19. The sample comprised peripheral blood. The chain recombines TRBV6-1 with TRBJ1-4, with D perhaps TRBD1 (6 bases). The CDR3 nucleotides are TGTGCCAGCAGTGAAACATACAGGGATACTAATGAAAAACTGTTTTTT. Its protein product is CASSETYRDTNEKLFF.